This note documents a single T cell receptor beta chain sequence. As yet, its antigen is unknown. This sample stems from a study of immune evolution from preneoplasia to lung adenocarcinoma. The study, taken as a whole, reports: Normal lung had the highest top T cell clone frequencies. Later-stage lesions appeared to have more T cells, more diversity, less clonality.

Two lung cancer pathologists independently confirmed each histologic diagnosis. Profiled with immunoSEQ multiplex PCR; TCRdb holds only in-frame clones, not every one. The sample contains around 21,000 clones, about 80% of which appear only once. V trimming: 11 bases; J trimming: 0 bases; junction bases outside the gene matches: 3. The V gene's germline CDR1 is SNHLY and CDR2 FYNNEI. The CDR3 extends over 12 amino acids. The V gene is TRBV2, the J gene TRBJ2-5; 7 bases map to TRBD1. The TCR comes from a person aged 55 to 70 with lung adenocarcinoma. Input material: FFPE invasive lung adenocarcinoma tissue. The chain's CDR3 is CAATGDQETQYF. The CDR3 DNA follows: TGTGCCGCCACAGGGGACCAAGAGACCCAGTACTTC.